Listed below are T cell receptor beta chains from one sample, sequenced in a study of early T cells in non-severe SARS-CoV-2 infection. TCRdb reanalysed the 5' RACE reads using MiXCR and keeps one entry per CDR3 protein. The repertoire holds fewer than 120,000 distinct CDR3 sequences, with around an eighth as singletons. The sequences come from whole blood, collected at baseline. The receptors stem from an adult who was a healthcare worker with PCR-confirmed SARS-CoV-2 infection or an uninfected control (not recorded which). Both conserved end residues are part of each CDR3. D genes are given only for firm matches. Size is omitted from some rows. Given values are once, few, many or a class for expanded clones.

j_call clone_size cdr3_length v_call d_call cdr3_nt cdr3_aa
TRBJ1-4 many 14 TRBV6-6 - TGTGCCAGCAGCGACGGTGCAACTAATGAAAAACTGTTTTTT CASSDGATNEKLFF
TRBJ2-5 many 16 TRBV12-3/TRBV12-4 - TGTGCCAGCAGTTTAGTAGGCTACAGACAGAAAGAGACCCAGTACTTC CASSLVGYRQKETQYF
TRBJ1-2 - 15 TRBV28 TRBD1 TGTGCCAGCATTCCACGAGGGACAGGGAACTATGGCTACACCTTC CASIPRGTGNYGYTF
TRBJ1-1 - 15 TRBV9 - TGTGCCAGCAGCGTAGCCGGGGGATCCTTGACTGAAGCTTTCTTT CASSVAGGSLTEAFF
TRBJ1-1 - 13 TRBV28 TRBD1 TGTGCCAGCAGCCCGACAGGGATCACTGAAGCTTTCTTT CASSPTGITEAFF
TRBJ2-2 - 15 TRBV12-3/TRBV12-4 TRBD1 TGTGCCAGCAGCAACCGGGACAGGGGGCCGGGGGAGCTGTTTTTT CASSNRDRGPGELFF
TRBJ2-2 few 15 TRBV30 - TGTGCCTGGAGCGTCGGGACCTCTTTTGCCGGGGAGCTGTTTTTT CAWSVGTSFAGELFF
TRBJ1-1 - 14 TRBV18 TRBD1 TGTGCCAGCTCATCAGCAGGGGGAAACACTGAAGCTTTCTTT CASSSAGGNTEAFF
TRBJ2-3 - 14 TRBV29-1 - TGCAGCGGCCGGACGCGCGAGCGCACAGATACGCAGTATTTT CSGRTRERTDTQYF
TRBJ1-2 - 16 TRBV25-1 TRBD1 TGTGCCAGCAGTCCGACAGGGGCCAGTAACAACTATGGCTACACCTTC CASSPTGASNNYGYTF
TRBJ1-5 few 13 TRBV7-2 - TGTGCCAGCAGCCGGACGACAGGTCAGGCCCAGCATTTT CASSRTTGQAQHF
TRBJ2-7 few 13 TRBV5-8 - TGTGCCAGCAGCGTCGGGTGGGGAAACGAGCAGTACTTC CASSVGWGNEQYF
TRBJ2-2 - 17 TRBV27 - TGTGCCAGCAGTTTTTACGGGGGCGGATTAACAACCGGGGAGCTGTTTTTT CASSFYGGGLTTGELFF
TRBJ1-5 many 13 TRBV2 TRBD1 TGTGCCAGCAGCGAACAGGGGAATCAGCCCCAGCATTTT CASSEQGNQPQHF
TRBJ1-1 many 12 TRBV29-1 - TGCAGCGGAGCCTGGCAACCCTCTGGGGCTTTCTTT CSGAWQPSGAFF
TRBJ2-5 few 13 TRBV5-1 - TGCGCCAGCAGCTGGGGGATTGAAGAGACCCAGTACTTC CASSWGIEETQYF
TRBJ1-5 - 13 TRBV6-2/TRBV6-3 - TGTGCCAGCAGTCCCAGGATCAATCAGCCCCAGCATTTT CASSPRINQPQHF
TRBJ1-1 many 16 TRBV4-1 - TGCGCCAGCAGCCAAGATTACGGGCAGTTAAGCACTGAAGCTTTCTTT CASSQDYGQLSTEAFF
TRBJ2-5 - 14 TRBV28 TRBD2 TGTGCCAGCAGTTTCACCCGGGGGGAAGAGACCCAGTACTTC CASSFTRGEETQYF
TRBJ1-2 few 15 TRBV19 - TGTGCCAGTAGTATATATGAGGGCGCGGACTATGGCTACACCTTC CASSIYEGADYGYTF
TRBJ2-2 many 15 TRBV7-9 - TGTGCCAGCAGCTCGAACAGGGTGAAGGGCGGGGAGCTGTTTTTT CASSSNRVKGGELFF
TRBJ1-1 few 12 TRBV12-3/TRBV12-4 - TGTGCCAGCAACCCAGGGATAACTGAAGCTTTCTTT CASNPGITEAFF
TRBJ1-2 few 14 TRBV2 - TGTGCCAGCAGTGTTGGGCGGAGAAACTATGGCTACACCTTC CASSVGRRNYGYTF
TRBJ2-1 - 15 TRBV6-1 TRBD1 TGTGCCAGCAGTGAAGATGGACAGGGGAGGAATGAGCAGTTCTTC CASSEDGQGRNEQFF
TRBJ1-6 many 11 TRBV20-1 - TGCAGTGCTAACAGGGCGTCACCCCTCCACTTT CSANRASPLHF